These 25 T cell receptor beta chains were all obtained from the same sample, sequenced in a study of molecular identifiers for immune sequencing clone quantification. TCRdb recomputed calls from the PCR reads with MiXCR, one row per CDR3 protein. Of about 640,000 distinct CDR3 sequences listed, 20% are singletons. What was sequenced was naive CD8+ T cells from blood, with Jurkat cell RNA spiked in. Noted subset: FACS-sorted CD8+CD4-CCR7+CD45RA+ naive T cells. The origin of the receptors is a human donor in good health. Some libraries in this study had Jurkat cell RNA spiked in.

Ten or more counts support this clonotype. V is TRBV7-9 and J is TRBJ1-3; unclear D gene. The CDR3 has 14 amino acids. Trimming pared 7 bases from V and 0 bases from J, leaving 10 bases between. Germline loops: CDR1 SEHNR, CDR2 FQNEAQ (reference sequence). The DNA for the CDR3 is TGTGCCAGCAACCTAGGGAGCTCTGGAAACACCATATATTTT. Its protein product is CASNLGSSGNTIYF.

This clonotype was detected ten times or more. The V call is TRBV5-1, the J call TRBJ1-1; 7 bases align to TRBD1. The length of the CDR3 is 15 residues. Germline CDR1 SGHRS, CDR2 YFSETQ. The J segment lost 4 bases and the V segment lost 4 bases, leaving 10 bases of the junction unmatched. The CDR3 nucleotides read TGCGCCAGCAGCAACCGGGACAGATACGGCACTGAAGCTTTCTTT. Amino acids: CASSNRDRYGTEAFF.

The V gene is TRBV6-5, the J gene TRBJ2-4; D is undetermined. Trimming removed 4 bases at V and 9 bases at J, with 16 bases between. The CDR3 is 14 residues long. Per the germline V gene, CDR1 is MNHEY and CDR2 is SVGAGI. CDR3 in amino acids: CASSSTGPGTIQYF. DNA of the CDR3: TGTGCCAGCAGTTCAACCGGGCCCGGCACCATTCAGTACTTC.

The rearrangement links TRBV20-1 to TRBJ2-2, with D unresolved. There are 11 residues in the CDR3. CDR1 and CDR2 (germline): DFQATT, SNEGSKA (reference sequence). CDR3 nucleotides: TGCGGTGTTCCTGACACCGGGGAGCTGTTTTTT. Translation gives CGVPDTGELFF.

This clonotype was recorded once. A much larger clone lies one base from this, so it may be a read error. The J gene is TRBJ2-7, the V gene TRBV7-2; no clear D gene. Germline lookup yields CDR1 SGHTA and CDR2 FQGNSA. The germline V and J ends were trimmed by 1 base and 3 bases, with 10 bases remaining between them. The CDR3 length is 14 residues. CDR3 in amino acids: CASSLDDTIYEQYF. CDR3 coding DNA: TGTGCCAGCAGCTTAGACGACACCATCTACGAGCAGTACTTC. The whole variable domain, remainder taken from reference TRBV7-2 and TRBJ2-7, is GAGVSQSPSNKVTEKGKDVELRCDPISGHTALYWYRQSLGQGLEFLIYFQGNSAPDKSGLPSDRFSAERTGGSVSTLTIQRTQQEDSAVYLCASSLDDTIYEQYFGPGTRLTVT.

This clonotype was seen ten or more times. The V call is TRBV9, the J call TRBJ2-2; 7 positions match TRBD2. V lost 3 bases and J lost 1; bases outside the gene matches: 9. From germline, CDR1 is SGDLS and CDR2 YYNGEE. The CDR3 length is 17 residues. CDR3 coding DNA: TGTGCCAGCAGCGCCAGAACCGGGACTAAGAACACCGGGGAGCTGTTTTTT. Translating gives CASSARTGTKNTGELFF. Full variable domain (outside the CDR3, taken from reference TRBV9 and TRBJ2-2): DSGVTQTPKHLITATGQRVTLRCSPRSGDLSVYWYQQSLDQGLQFLIQYYNGEERAKGNILERFSAQQFPDLHSELNLSSLELGDSALYFCASSARTGTKNTGELFFGEGSRLTVL.

V usage is TRBV6-7 and J usage is TRBJ2-1; unclear D gene. TRBV6-7 is filed as an ORF, its function uncertain. The V and J ends lost 6 bases and 2 bases respectively, with 26 bases between them. The CDR3 consists of 19 residues. For the CDR3, the DNA is TGTGCCAGCAGCTCCCGAGGCGCGGATACAATAATACCCTACAATGAGCAGTTCTTC. Encoded protein: CASSSRGADTIIPYNEQFF.

The chain combines TRBV7-6 with TRBJ2-1; 8 nucleotides agree with TRBD2. The CDR3 is 16 amino acids. V was clipped by 2 bases and J by 2 bases; unmatched bases: 5. The germline V gene has CDR1 SGHVS and CDR2 FNYEAQ. CDR3 sequence reads: CASSLNLGLAYNEQFF. The CDR3 DNA is TGTGCCAGCAGCTTAAATCTGGGACTAGCCTACAATGAGCAGTTCTTC.

In its sample, this clonotype was seen a few times. Possible read error: a much larger clone is one base away. The chain joins TRBV28 to TRBJ2-7; perhaps TRBD1 as D (6 bases). CDR1 and CDR2 from the germline V gene are MDHEN and SYDVKM. There are 14 residues in the CDR3. The CDR3 loop is CAGSPRTVSYEQYF. The CDR3 region has the DNA TGTGCCGGCAGTCCCCGGACAGTTTCCTACGAGCAGTACTTC.

This clonotype has only a few counts. V is TRBV6-5 and J is TRBJ2-7, with TRBD2 identical over 9 bases. This CDR3 has 15 amino acids. CDR1 and CDR2 (germline): MNHEY, SVGAGI. The J segment lost 2 bases and the V segment lost 4 bases, leaving 6 bases of the junction unmatched. CDR3 DNA: TGTGCCAGCAGTTTTGGAGTAGCGGGGGCCTACGAGCAGTACTTC. This gives the protein CASSFGVAGAYEQYF.

The V call is TRBV6-2 or TRBV6-3, the J call TRBJ2-7, with 9 bases fitting TRBD1. The CDR3 is 17 residues long. Germline CDR1 reads MNHEY; CDR2 reads SVGEGT. Trimming took 1 base from V and 3 from J; bases not matched to a gene: 10. The CDR3 protein is CASSYWTPGQGYYEQYF. CDR3 DNA sequence: TGTGCCAGCAGTTACTGGACGCCGGGACAGGGTTACTACGAGCAGTACTTC.

The sample holds a few counts of this clonotype. One junction end does not reproduce the germline sequence, and a read error may be involved. The V and J genes are TRBV10-3 and TRBJ1-4, with 9 bases matching TRBD1. The CDR3 runs to 15 residues. Germline-derived CDR1 and CDR2 are ENHRY and SYGVKD. CDR3 sequence: CAISDTGGGDEKLVF. In nucleotides, the CDR3 is TGTGCCATCAGTGACACAGGGGGCGGGGATGAAAAACTGGTTTTT.

This clonotype was counted many times. The chain couples TRBV5-1 to TRBJ2-1; 10 positions match TRBD2. This CDR3 comprises 17 residues. The V segment lost 1 base and the J segment 6 bases; nucleotides outside the gene matches: 10. The germline V gene has CDR1 SGHRS and CDR2 YFSETQ. CDR3 sequence (DNA): TGCGCCAGCAGCTTGCACAGCGGGGGGGCCGCTCCCAATGAGCAGTTCTTC. Protein product: CASSLHSGGAAPNEQFF.

This clonotype appeared many times. The chain recombines TRBV6-2 or TRBV6-3 with TRBJ2-2; D gene uncertain. The CDR3 sequence is 17 residues long. V was pared by 0 bases and J by 6 bases, with 17 bases between. Germline CDR1 is MNHEY and CDR2 is SVGEGT. For the CDR3, the DNA is TGTGCCAGCAGTTACTCAGGGCCGATAACGCTGCCCGGGGAGCTGTTTTTT. It codes for CASSYSGPITLPGELFF.

This clonotype was counted many times. The chain couples TRBV7-3 to TRBJ2-3; 13 bases align to TRBD2. CDR3 length: 15 residues. V gave up 4 bases and J gave up 4 bases; unmatched junction bases: 2. Germline assignment: CDR1 SGHTA and CDR2 FQGTGA. The CDR3 reads CASSWTSGSADTQYF. CDR3 DNA sequence: TGTGCCAGCAGCTGGACTAGCGGGAGCGCAGATACGCAGTATTTT.

This clonotype was detected ten times or more. The V call is TRBV6-2 or TRBV6-3, the J call TRBJ1-1; D is unresolved. V was trimmed by 11 bases and J by 0 bases, leaving 19 bases between them. This CDR3 contains 15 residues. Germline V CDR1 and CDR2: MNHEY, SVGEGT. The CDR3 reads CASQLGNGMNTEAFF. The CDR3 DNA reads TGTGCCTCCCAGCTAGGGAACGGGATGAACACTGAAGCTTTCTTT.

This clonotype was seen more than once but under ten times. The chain joins TRBV25-1 to TRBJ1-1, with D perhaps TRBD1 (5 bases). Trimming removed 4 bases at V and 10 bases at J, with 13 bases between. The germline V gene has CDR1 MGHDK and CDR2 SYGVNS. CDR3 length: 12 residues. This chain's CDR3 is CASSGDYLGAFF. CDR3 DNA sequence: TGTGCCAGCAGTGGGGACTATCTAGGAGCTTTCTTT.

On this clonotype: A much bigger clone sits one base away, suggesting this may be a read error. This sequence joins TRBV5-5 and TRBJ2-7, with 8 bases lining up with TRBD1. V was pared by 4 bases and J by 5 bases, with 11 bases of the junction left unmatched. The V gene's germline CDR1 is SGHKS and CDR2 YYEKEE (reference sequence). This CDR3 is 15 amino acids long. The CDR3 nucleotides read TGTGCCAGCAGCCGTCCCGGGACAGGTCGCCACGAGCAGTACTTC. Its protein product is CASSRPGTGRHEQYF.

This clonotype was seen many times. This sequence joins TRBV12-3 or TRBV12-4 and TRBJ2-2; weak D call: TRBD2 (5 bases). Trimming removed 7 bases from V and 7 bases from J, with 16 bases in between. There are 14 residues in the CDR3. CDR3 residues: CASNAGETIGELFF. The CDR3 nucleotides are TGTGCCAGCAATGCCGGGGAGACAATCGGGGAGCTGTTTTTT.

The V and J genes are TRBV6-5 and TRBJ1-6; a possible D gene is TRBD1 (5 bases). Trimming removed 4 bases from V and 0 bases from J, with 16 bases in between. The length of the CDR3 is 18 residues. The germline CDR1 and CDR2 sequences are MNHEY and SVGAGI. The CDR3 bases are TGTGCCAGCAGTTTCGGGACGGACCCCGGCTCCTATAATTCACCCCTCCACTTT. It encodes CASSFGTDPGSYNSPLHF.

This clonotype showed up many times. The rearrangement joins TRBV11-2 to TRBJ2-2; D may be TRBD2 (5 bases). The CDR3 loop spans 14 amino acids. The germline V gene has CDR1 SGHAT and CDR2 FQNNGV. V was cut by 5 bases and J by 6 bases, with 13 bases left in between. The CDR3 here is CASSLTRNPGELFF. The CDR3 DNA reads as TGTGCCAGCAGCCTAACTAGAAACCCCGGGGAGCTGTTTTTT.

Comment on this clonotype: A much more abundant neighbour one base away suggests this may be a read error. This chain joins TRBV28 and TRBJ2-7; either TRBD1 or TRBD2 may supply D (5 bases each). CDR3 length: 15 residues. Germline CDR1 is MDHEN and CDR2 is SYDVKM. Written as DNA, the CDR3 is TGTGCCAGCGGTTTCCTACGGGACCTACCCTACGAGCAGTACTTC. Translating gives CASGFLRDLPYEQYF.

This clonotype was detected ten times or more. This chain links TRBV6-5 with TRBJ2-3, with D uncertain. CDR3 size: 16 residues. Trimming shortened V by 7 bases and J by 1 base, and 18 bases separated the two germline ends. From germline, CDR1 is MNHEY and CDR2 SVGAGI. CDR3 loop: CASTRGQGPGTDTQYF. CDR3 nucleotides: TGTGCCAGCACTCGCGGTCAAGGACCTGGCACAGATACGCAGTATTTT.

On this clonotype itself: One junction end does not reproduce the germline sequence, and a read error may be involved. CDR3 DNA: TGTGCCGGCAGCTTGGTATTGTCGGGGGAAGAGCAGTTCTTC. Protein: CAGSLVLSGEEQFF. V gene TRBV5-4 combines with J gene TRBJ2-1, with D possibly being TRBD2 (6 bases). The CDR3 runs 14 residues. Germline V gene lookup returns CDR1 SGHNT and CDR2 YYREEE (reference sequence).

The chain combines TRBV9 with TRBJ2-3; D is possibly TRBD1 or TRBD2 (6 bases each). Germline CDR1 SGDLS, CDR2 YYNGEE. Trimming removed 3 bases at V and 3 bases at J, with 11 bases between. The length of the CDR3 is 14 residues. Here the CDR3 reads CASSGGGGTDTQYF. The CDR3 nucleotides read TGTGCCAGCAGCGGTGGAGGGGGGACAGATACGCAGTATTTT.